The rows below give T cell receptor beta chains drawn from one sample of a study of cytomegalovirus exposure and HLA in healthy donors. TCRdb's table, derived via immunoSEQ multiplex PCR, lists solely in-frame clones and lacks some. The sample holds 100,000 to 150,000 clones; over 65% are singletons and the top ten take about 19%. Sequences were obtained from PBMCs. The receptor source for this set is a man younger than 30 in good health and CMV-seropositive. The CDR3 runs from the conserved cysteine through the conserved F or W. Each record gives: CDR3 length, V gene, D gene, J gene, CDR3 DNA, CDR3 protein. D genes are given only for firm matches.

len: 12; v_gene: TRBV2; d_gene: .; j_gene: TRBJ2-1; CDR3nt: TGTGCCAGCTACGGGGGGCTGGGTGAGCAGTTCTTC; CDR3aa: CASYGGLGEQFF
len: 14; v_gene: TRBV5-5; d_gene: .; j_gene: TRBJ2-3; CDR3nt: TGTGCCAGCAGCACTGAACCCGTCACAGATACGCAGTATTTT; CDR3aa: CASSTEPVTDTQYF
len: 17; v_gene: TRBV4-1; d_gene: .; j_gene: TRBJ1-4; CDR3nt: TGCGCCAGCAGCCAAGGCCCGGGCAGCGGGACTAATGAAAAACTGTTTTTT; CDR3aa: CASSQGPGSGTNEKLFF
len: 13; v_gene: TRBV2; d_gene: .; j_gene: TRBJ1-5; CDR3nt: TGTGCCAGCAGTGGGACTAATGGCCAGCCCCAGCATTTT; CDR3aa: CASSGTNGQPQHF
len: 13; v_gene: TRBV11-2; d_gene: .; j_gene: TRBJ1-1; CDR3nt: TGTGCCAGCAGCTCCTCCGGGGGAACTGAAGCTTTCTTT; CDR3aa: CASSSSGGTEAFF
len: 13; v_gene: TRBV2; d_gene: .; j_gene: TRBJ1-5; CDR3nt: TGTGCCAGCAGTCCAGGGCTAGGGCAGCCCCAGCATTTT; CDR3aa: CASSPGLGQPQHF
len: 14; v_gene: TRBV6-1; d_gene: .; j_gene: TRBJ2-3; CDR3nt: TGTGCCAGCAGTGCCGGACTTCTCACAGATACGCAGTATTTT; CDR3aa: CASSAGLLTDTQYF
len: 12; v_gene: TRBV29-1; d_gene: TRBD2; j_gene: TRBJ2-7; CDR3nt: TGCAGCGTTGGGACTAGCGGGTACGAGCAGTACTTC; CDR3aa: CSVGTSGYEQYF
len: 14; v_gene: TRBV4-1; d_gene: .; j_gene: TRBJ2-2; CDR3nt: TGCGCCAGCAGCCTGGGACTGGGGACCGGGGAGCTGTTTTTT; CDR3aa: CASSLGLGTGELFF
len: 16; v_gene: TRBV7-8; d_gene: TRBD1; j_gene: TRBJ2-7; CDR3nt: TGTGCCAGCAGCCTCCAGACCGGGACAGGGTCCCACGAGCAGTACTTC; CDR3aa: CASSLQTGTGSHEQYF